The rows below give T cell receptor beta chains drawn from one sample of a study of human T cells and chemical hapten exposure. TCRdb re-derived calls from the RACE reads in MiXCR, one entry per CDR3 protein. In the table there are 60,000 to 70,000 distinct CDR3 sequences, about a tenth of which are singletons. Specimen: whole blood, collected in connection with sensitization to the hapten diphenylcyclopropenone (DPC). The source is a woman in her fifties or sixties with alopecia areata. Some clones in this sample may be carry-over from other donors' samples. CDR3s include the opening cysteine and the closing phenylalanine or tryptophan. D genes are given only for firm matches. Rows may omit the clone size; those that give it use once, few, many or a size class.

V: TRBV25-1
length: 14
D: TRBD1
size: many
J: TRBJ2-7
DNA: TGTGCCAGCACCCCGGGACAGGGGTCCTACGAGCAGTACTTC
CDR3: CASTPGQGSYEQYF

V: TRBV6-2/TRBV6-3
length: 13
D: TRBD1
size: few
J: TRBJ1-1
DNA: TGTGCCAGCAGCACGACAGGGGCATTTGAAGCTTTCTTT
CDR3: CASSTTGAFEAFF

V: TRBV10-1
length: 16
D: TRBD1
size: few
J: TRBJ2-1
DNA: TGCGCCAGCAGTGAGAAGCAGGGGGCAACCTACAATGAGCAGTTCTTC
CDR3: CASSEKQGATYNEQFF

V: TRBV18
length: 17
D: -
size: -
J: TRBJ1-2
DNA: TGTGCCAGCTCAGACATGATCAACCCTACAAGTAACTATGGCTACACCTTC
CDR3: CASSDMINPTSNYGYTF

V: TRBV12-3/TRBV12-4
length: 14
D: -
size: many
J: TRBJ2-1
DNA: TGTGCCAGCAGTTCCTACGGCCCGAGCAATGAGCAGTTCTTC
CDR3: CASSSYGPSNEQFF

V: TRBV30
length: 15
D: TRBD1
size: few
J: TRBJ1-6
DNA: TGTGCCTGGAGTGCCTTGACAGGGGCGGATTCACCCCTCCACTTT
CDR3: CAWSALTGADSPLHF

V: TRBV9
length: 12
D: -
size: few
J: TRBJ2-3
DNA: TGTGCCAGCAGCGTAGAAATAGATACGCAGTATTTT
CDR3: CASSVEIDTQYF

V: TRBV29-1
length: 15
D: -
size: few
J: TRBJ2-5
DNA: TGCAGCGTTTCCGGGACATTAGGGGCTAAAGAGACCCAGTACTTC
CDR3: CSVSGTLGAKETQYF

V: TRBV7-3
length: 16
D: TRBD2
size: many
J: TRBJ2-5
DNA: TGTGCCAGCAGCTTATTGGGACTAGGAGTACAAGAGACCCAGTACTTC
CDR3: CASSLLGLGVQETQYF

V: TRBV7-2
length: 18
D: TRBD2
size: many
J: TRBJ2-3
DNA: TGTGCCAGCAGCCCCCGGGCGGGACTAGCGAGGGTAACAGATACGCAGTATTTT
CDR3: CASSPRAGLARVTDTQYF

V: TRBV29-1
length: 12
D: TRBD1
size: many
J: TRBJ1-4
DNA: TGCAGCGTAAGGACAGGAGGGGAAAAACTGTTTTTT
CDR3: CSVRTGGEKLFF

V: TRBV12-3/TRBV12-4
length: 14
D: -
size: -
J: TRBJ2-7
DNA: TGTGCCAGCACCGCCGGAACAGGCCCCTACGAGCAGTACTTC
CDR3: CASTAGTGPYEQYF

V: TRBV3-1
length: 13
D: -
size: -
J: TRBJ1-2
DNA: TGTGCCAGCAGCCATCTGGACAGCTATGGCTACACCTTC
CDR3: CASSHLDSYGYTF

V: TRBV12-3/TRBV12-4
length: 13
D: TRBD1
size: -
J: TRBJ2-7
DNA: TGTGCCAGCAGTTTCGGGACAGCCTACGAGCAGTACTTC
CDR3: CASSFGTAYEQYF

V: TRBV29-1
length: 8
D: -
size: few
J: TRBJ1-2
DNA: TGCAGCGTTGGCCATAACACCTTC
CDR3: CSVGHNTF

V: TRBV5-4
length: 12
D: -
size: many
J: TRBJ2-5
DNA: TGTGCCAGCAGCCTGGGCCAAGAGACCCAGTACTTC
CDR3: CASSLGQETQYF

V: TRBV4-2
length: 18
D: -
size: few
J: TRBJ2-2
DNA: TGTGCCAGCAGCCAAGAACCTGCGGTAGGGCAGAACACCGGGGAGCTGTTTTTT
CDR3: CASSQEPAVGQNTGELFF

V: TRBV2
length: 14
D: -
size: many
J: TRBJ2-3
DNA: TGTGCCAGCAGTCCAGGACCGACTATAGATACGCAGTATTTT
CDR3: CASSPGPTIDTQYF

V: TRBV5-1
length: 14
D: TRBD1
size: -
J: TRBJ2-3
DNA: TGCGCCAGCAGCCCGGGACAGGGCACAGATACGCAGTATTTT
CDR3: CASSPGQGTDTQYF

V: TRBV28
length: 16
D: TRBD2
size: -
J: TRBJ2-2
DNA: TGTGCCACCTCCACTAGCGGGAGCCGAAAAACCGGGGAGCTGTTTTTT
CDR3: CATSTSGSRKTGELFF

V: TRBV5-1
length: 14
D: TRBD1
size: many
J: TRBJ2-1
DNA: TGCGCCAGCAGCCCAAAGGGACAGGACAATGAGCAGTTCTTC
CDR3: CASSPKGQDNEQFF

V: TRBV7-2
length: 15
D: -
size: many
J: TRBJ1-2
DNA: TGTGCCAGCTCCCCAGGTTTCTTCACTAACTATGGCTACACCTTC
CDR3: CASSPGFFTNYGYTF

V: TRBV6-6
length: 16
D: TRBD2
size: -
J: TRBJ2-7
DNA: TGTGCCAGCAGTTACTCCACACTAGCGGGAGCCTACGAGCAGTACTTC
CDR3: CASSYSTLAGAYEQYF

V: TRBV5-1
length: 17
D: -
size: many
J: TRBJ1-6
DNA: TGCGCCAGCAGCTTGGATTCGCAGGGGCGCTATAATTCACCCCTCCACTTT
CDR3: CASSLDSQGRYNSPLHF

V: TRBV7-6
length: 16
D: -
size: -
J: TRBJ2-5
DNA: TGTGCCAGCAGCTTATCCGGGGCAGCCTCCCAAGAGACCCAGTACTTC
CDR3: CASSLSGAASQETQYF